The 5 T cell receptor beta chains given below trace back to one sample, sequenced in a study of blood T cell repertoires in COVID-19. Here immunoSEQ multiplex PCR was the method, and the copy in TCRdb shows in-frame clones only, minus some. Of some 140,000 clones in the sample, roughly 84% were seen once. Material for sequencing was peripheral blood. These receptors originate from a woman aged 60 to 75 with COVID-19, enrolled during active disease.

Comment on this clone: The sample has other DNA sequences that encode this CDR3 too. The rearrangement links TRBV2 to TRBJ2-5; D gene ambiguous. This CDR3 region has 10 residues. Germline values: CDR1 SNHLY, CDR2 FYNNEI. The V gene lost 8 bases and the J gene lost 1 base, with 2 bases spanning the gap. The CDR3 DNA follows: TGTGCCAGCCGCCAAGAGACCCAGTACTTC. Its protein is CASRQETQYF.

This clone appeared a few times. The gene calls are TRBV18 and TRBJ1-3; D is ambiguous. The length of the CDR3 is 15 residues. Deletions cut 6 bases from V and 2 bases from J, with 14 bases between. CDR1 is KGHSH, CDR2 LQKENI, per germline. This chain's CDR3 is CASSTREAAGNTIYF. In DNA form, the CDR3 reads TGTGCCAGCTCCACAAGGGAGGCTGCTGGAAACACCATATATTTT.

This chain connects TRBV19 to TRBJ1-2; 8 bases line up with TRBD1. J was trimmed by 4 bases and V by 5 bases; bases with no gene match: 6. CDR1 and CDR2 (germline): LNHDA, SQIVND (reference sequence). This CDR3 is built from 14 residues. This CDR3 is CASSLRQGSYGYTF. The CDR3 DNA sequence: TGTGCCAGTAGTCTGCGACAGGGGAGCTATGGCTACACCTTC.

J is TRBJ1-1 and V is TRBV12-3 or TRBV12-4, with 10 positions matching TRBD1. With V trimmed by 10 bases and J by 2 bases, 4 bases remained unmatched. This CDR3 region has 13 residues. For the CDR3, the DNA is TGTGCCACACGACAGGGGGCAAACACTGAAGCTTTCTTT. It translates to CATRQGANTEAFF.

With respect to this clone: Other DNA sequences within the sample encode an identical CDR3. V and J are TRBV7-2 and TRBJ1-1, with D unresolved. The CDR3 is made up of 15 amino acids. Per the germline V gene, CDR1 is SGHTA and CDR2 is FQGNSA. Trimming stripped 0 bases from V and 0 bases from J, with 8 bases between. CDR3 sequence reads: CASSLAPGVNTEAFF. CDR3 bases: TGTGCCAGCAGCTTAGCGCCCGGTGTGAACACTGAAGCTTTCTTT.